This T cell receptor beta chain was recovered during a study of T cell changes during pregnancy in multiple sclerosis. The CDR3 is made up of 15 amino acids. Trimming took 11 bases from V and 4 from J, leaving 21 bases between them. Per germline, CDR1 SGHDN and CDR2 FVKESK. Clones were read by immunoSEQ multiplex PCR, and TCRdb kept only the in-frame ones, dropping some. The sample has tens of thousands of clones, roughly 91% seen once; the top ten hold approximately 5.3%. Sequences were derived from CD8+ T cells from peripheral blood mononuclear cells, sampled before pregnancy. This chain connects TRBV14 to TRBJ2-1; tentative D call: TRBD1 (5 bases). The receptor's source is a female donor with multiple sclerosis, enrolled in a pregnancy study. The DNA of the CDR3 is TGTGCCCGCGAAGGTGCAGGACACAATTACAATGAGCAGTTCTTC. Protein: CAREGAGHNYNEQFF.